The 4 T cell receptor beta chains reported below all come from one sample, sequenced in a study of beta chain features in type 1 diabetes. General observations from the study: The study found moderately but significantly shorter TCRB CDR3s in all four CD4+ subsets of Type 1 diabetes patients.

Their antigen targets remain unknown. Every bit of the isolated RNA underwent reverse transcription, so sequencing read expressed TCRB transcripts. TCRdb keeps only in-frame clones here, not all; method: immunoSEQ multiplex PCR. The table lists over 150,000 clones, about 9.4% of them singletons, with around 0.48% in the top ten. The sequencing sample was made of central memory CD4+ T cells from blood. These receptors all stem from a man aged 25 to 40 with type 1 diabetes.

The V call is TRBV21-1, the J call TRBJ1-5. TRBV21-1 is a documented pseudogene. This CDR3 is 17 amino acids long. The CDR3 region is CASSEPDGVDSNQPQHF. In DNA, the CDR3 is TGTGCCAGCAGCGAGCCGGACGGGGTAGATAGCAATCAGCCCCAGCATTTT.

This clone was observed a few times. The V and J genes are TRBV6-5 and TRBJ1-2, with 7 bases that match TRBD1. The CDR3 contains 13 residues. Germline V gene data show CDR1 as MNHEY and CDR2 as SVGAGI. V shed 5 bases, J shed 7 bases, and the junction held 7 bases outside the gene matches. CDR3: CASSPPGTAGYTF. The DNA of the CDR3 is TGTGCCAGCAGTCCGCCCGGGACAGCTGGCTACACCTTC.

This clone has more than one count but fewer than ten. The genes are TRBV14 and TRBJ2-1; D not certain. The germline V gene encodes CDR1 SGHDN and CDR2 FVKESK. The CDR3 extends over 15 amino acids. The germline V and J ends were trimmed by 2 bases and 0 bases, with 8 bases remaining between them. CDR3 amino acids: CASSQPTSSYNEQFF. Here the CDR3 DNA reads TGTGCCAGCAGCCAACCGACAAGCTCCTACAATGAGCAGTTCTTC. The full variable domain, with the rest looked up from reference TRBV14 and TRBJ2-1, is EAGVTQFPSHSVIEKGQTVTLRCDPISGHDNLYWYRRVMGKEIKFLLHFVKESKQDESGMPNNRFLAERTGGTYSTLKVQPAELEDSGVYFCASSQPTSSYNEQFFGPGTRLTVL.

For this clone: Relative to the germline gene, one junction end is altered; a read error may explain this. The V gene is TRBV7-2, the J gene TRBJ2-3; TRBD2 matches at 11 bases. Germline V gene lookup returns CDR1 SGHTA and CDR2 FQGNSA. The CDR3 is made up of 16 amino acids. The CDR3 reads CASSQVAGGHGDTQYF. DNA of the CDR3: TGCGCCAGCAGCCAAGTAGCGGGAGGGCATGGAGATACGCAGTATTTT. The whole variable domain, filled in from reference TRBV7-2 and TRBJ2-3, reads GAGVSQSPSNKVTEKGKDVELRCDPISGHTALYWYRQSLGQGLEFLIYFQGNSAPDKSGLPSDRFSAERTGGSVSTLTIQRTQQEDSAVYLCASSQVAGGHGDTQYFGPGTRLTVL.